Reported below is one T cell receptor (beta chain). Its antigen is still unknown. These data originate in a study of T-cell memory formation after mild COVID-19. Study summary: TCR clusters were mostly confined to one donor each. Study results and limitations: Some clones that responded were present in memory (sampled pre-infection), which suggests cross-reactive memory joined. CD8+ contracting clones occupied EMRA, while CD4+ ones occupied mainly CM and EM.

From the 5' RACE reads, TCRdb called clonotypes with MiXCR, one entry per CDR3 protein. The repertoire holds about 350,000 distinct CDR3 sequences, with approximately 15% as singletons. The specimen was PBMCs or a T cell subset sorted from them (not recorded which). The TCR originated in a man aged 18 to 29 who had mild COVID-19 (a few samples of this study predate the infection). Cell type and time point are not known.

The CDR3 DNA is TGTGCCAGCAAAAAAGACAGGGGATTCACTGAAGCTTTCTTT. Translating it yields CASKKDRGFTEAFF. The chain carries TRBV6-5 and TRBJ1-1; 8 nucleotides agree with TRBD1. Germline trimming cut 7 bases from V and 4 bases from J; bases unmatched to any gene: 8. CDR1 MNHEY and CDR2 SVGAGI come from the germline V gene. This CDR3 is built from 14 residues.